The rows below give T cell receptor beta chains drawn from one sample of a study of OX40 agonist ivuxolimab in advanced cancers. Produced via immunoSEQ multiplex PCR; TCRdb's table is partial and in-frame only. The sample yields 45,000 to 55,000 clones, under 90% seen once. Sequences were derived from CD4+ or CD8+ T cells sorted from blood, sampled in a trial of the OX40 agonist ivuxolimab. These receptor sequences come from an adult with an advanced solid tumor such as melanoma, head and neck, liver or kidney cancer. CDR3s leave out the opening cysteine and the closing phenylalanine or tryptophan. Each record gives: V gene, CDR3 length, J gene, CDR3 protein.

v_call: TRBV28
cdr3_length: 15
j_call: TRBJ2-5
cdr3_aa: ASSLGSVAGGRETQY

v_call: TRBV7-9
cdr3_length: 11
j_call: TRBJ2-5
cdr3_aa: ASSLGRRETQY

v_call: TRBV7-2
cdr3_length: 14
j_call: TRBJ2-7
cdr3_aa: ASSKWTGPSSYEQY

v_call: TRBV27
cdr3_length: 13
j_call: TRBJ2-7
cdr3_aa: ASTLLAGASYEQY

v_call: TRBV7-2
cdr3_length: 13
j_call: TRBJ2-1
cdr3_aa: ASTPGRWTYNEQF

v_call: TRBV4-1
cdr3_length: 11
j_call: TRBJ1-5
cdr3_aa: ASSTRDEQPQH

v_call: TRBV9
cdr3_length: 15
j_call: TRBJ2-2
cdr3_aa: ASSVVAGSRNTGELF

v_call: TRBV9
cdr3_length: 13
j_call: TRBJ2-7
cdr3_aa: ASSVGPGVDYEQY

v_call: TRBV7-2
cdr3_length: 11
j_call: TRBJ2-4
cdr3_aa: ASRRTSGNTQY

v_call: TRBV2
cdr3_length: 12
j_call: TRBJ2-1
cdr3_aa: ASSDGRTYNEQF

v_call: TRBV30
cdr3_length: 11
j_call: TRBJ1-2
cdr3_aa: AFRWKTGYGYT

v_call: TRBV10-3
cdr3_length: 12
j_call: TRBJ1-1
cdr3_aa: ATSPGQGLTEAF

v_call: TRBV27
cdr3_length: 14
j_call: TRBJ1-4
cdr3_aa: ASRIRGGLTNEKLF

v_call: TRBV19
cdr3_length: 12
j_call: TRBJ2-7
cdr3_aa: ASSISRGDYEQY

v_call: TRBV9
cdr3_length: 13
j_call: TRBJ1-5
cdr3_aa: ASSPGTIGNQPQH

v_call: TRBV18
cdr3_length: 12
j_call: TRBJ2-2
cdr3_aa: ASSPELNTGELF

v_call: TRBV7-2
cdr3_length: 10
j_call: TRBJ2-3
cdr3_aa: ASSLDKDTQY

v_call: TRBV28
cdr3_length: 13
j_call: TRBJ2-3
cdr3_aa: ASSSPSGRTDTQY

v_call: TRBV19
cdr3_length: 9
j_call: TRBJ2-1
cdr3_aa: ASTGRDEQF

v_call: TRBV5-1
cdr3_length: 14
j_call: TRBJ1-2
cdr3_aa: ASSRERETGGDGYT

v_call: TRBV7-9
cdr3_length: 14
j_call: TRBJ2-7
cdr3_aa: ASSLIRSGRGGEQY

v_call: TRBV7-9
cdr3_length: 13
j_call: TRBJ1-2
cdr3_aa: ASSPMGQGNYGYT

v_call: TRBV7-3
cdr3_length: 14
j_call: TRBJ2-3
cdr3_aa: ASSLNPGTGTDTQY

v_call: TRBV7-9
cdr3_length: 13
j_call: TRBJ1-4
cdr3_aa: ASSRVRSTNEKLF

v_call: TRBV14
cdr3_length: 20
j_call: TRBJ1-5
cdr3_aa: ASSQEPIVPSRRTDSNQPQH

v_call: TRBV6-1
cdr3_length: 10
j_call: TRBJ2-1
cdr3_aa: ASSVSLVEQF

v_call: TRBV7-2
cdr3_length: 14
j_call: TRBJ2-1
cdr3_aa: ASSLVSSGSSREQF

v_call: TRBV5-1
cdr3_length: 13
j_call: TRBJ2-7
cdr3_aa: ASSLAETFGDEQY

v_call: TRBV27
cdr3_length: 13
j_call: TRBJ1-5
cdr3_aa: ASSFGGGLDQPQH

v_call: TRBV7-9
cdr3_length: 12
j_call: TRBJ2-2
cdr3_aa: ASSLGGLAGELF

v_call: TRBV15
cdr3_length: 14
j_call: TRBJ2-1
cdr3_aa: ATSTGQSGSYNEQF

v_call: TRBV7-9
cdr3_length: 11
j_call: TRBJ1-2
cdr3_aa: ASSTPGGGGYT

v_call: TRBV7-3
cdr3_length: 13
j_call: TRBJ1-2
cdr3_aa: ASSPRTGEISGYT

v_call: TRBV9
cdr3_length: 11
j_call: TRBJ2-1
cdr3_aa: ASSVGRYNEQF

v_call: TRBV27
cdr3_length: 14
j_call: TRBJ2-5
cdr3_aa: ASRPGHEAKGETQY

v_call: TRBV14
cdr3_length: 12
j_call: TRBJ2-1
cdr3_aa: ASSQGVNRLEQF

v_call: TRBV5-4
cdr3_length: 15
j_call: TRBJ2-5
cdr3_aa: ASSFPGGRAEGETQY

v_call: TRBV2
cdr3_length: 13
j_call: TRBJ1-4
cdr3_aa: ASSPPGGYNEKLF

v_call: TRBV19
cdr3_length: 13
j_call: TRBJ2-3
cdr3_aa: ASSSSGLGADTQY

v_call: TRBV7-3
cdr3_length: 11
j_call: TRBJ1-1
cdr3_aa: ASSSYTGTEAF